This T cell receptor beta chain was captured by sequencing in a study of blood T cell repertoires in COVID-19. Across the study: Acute and convalescent COVID-19 samples came from the United States, Italy and Spain. The cDNA or gDNA used as material had been derived from T cells, B-cell-depleted T cells, or PBMCs.

In germline, CDR1 is MNHEY, CDR2 SMNVEV (reference sequence). CDR3 length: 16 residues. V dropped 4 bases and J dropped 2 bases, with 14 bases sitting between them. Libraries were prepared by immunoSEQ multiplex PCR; TCRdb keeps only in-frame clonotypes and omits some of them. The repertoire holds about 230,000 clones, with roughly 89% as singletons. The V and J genes are TRBV27 and TRBJ1-4, with D hard to call. The clonotype was recovered from a young woman with acute COVID-19. The sequencing input was PBMCs or T cells enriched from blood (not recorded which). Here the CDR3 reads CASSSGFLRTNEKLFF. CDR3 in DNA: TGTGCCAGCAGTTCCGGTTTCCTGCGCACTAATGAAAAACTGTTTTTT.